The 25 T cell receptor beta chains below all came from one sample that was sequenced in a study of neurological immune-mediated disorders. MiXCR, applied by TCRdb to the 5' RACE reads, yields one record per CDR3 protein. The sample comprises about 24,000 distinct CDR3 sequences, 13% of which are singletons, and roughly 5% rests with the top ten. Specified time point: technical triplicate 1. Sequenced: CD4+ T cells from blood. The receptors here all came from a female donor with HTLV-1-associated myelopathy (HAM/TSP).

This clonotype was seen ten or more times. This rearrangement joins TRBV5-4 to TRBJ2-2; D unclear. V shed 2 bases and J shed 3 bases, with 11 bases lying between them. Germline loops: CDR1 SGHNT, CDR2 YYREEE (reference sequence). The CDR3 contains 15 residues. For the CDR3, the DNA is TGTGCCAGCAGCTTATTGGACCGGGACACCGGGGAGCTGTTTTTT. Its translation is CASSLLDRDTGELFF. Using reference TRBV5-4 and TRBJ2-2 for the parts outside the CDR3, the full variable domain is ETGVTQSPTHLIKTRGQQVTLRCSSQSGHNTVSWYQQALGQGPQFIFQYYREEENGRGNFPPRFSGLQFPNYSSELNVNALELDDSALYLCASSLLDRDTGELFFGEGSRLTVL.

In this sample, this clonotype is medium-sized. The genes are TRBV7-6 and TRBJ1-1; possibly TRBD1 for D (5 bases). The V and J ends lost 5 bases and 4 bases respectively, with 11 bases between them. This CDR3 spans 13 amino acids. CDR1 and CDR2 (germline): SGHVS, FNYEAQ. CDR3 sequence reads: CASSVGGSTEAFF. The DNA of the CDR3 is TGTGCCAGCAGCGTTGGGGGTAGCACTGAAGCTTTCTTT.

The CDR3 DNA reads as TGTGCCAGCAGGAGCTCCTACAATGAGCAGTTCTTC. This codes for CASRSSYNEQFF. The chain recombines TRBV6-5 with TRBJ2-1; no firm D call. This CDR3 contains 12 residues. Trimming took 6 bases from V and 0 from J, leaving 3 bases between them. CDR1 and CDR2 (germline): MNHEY, SVGAGI.

In its sample, this clonotype was seen many times. The chain recombines TRBV6-1 with TRBJ1-5, with unresolved D. Between the trimmed V and J ends, which lost 2 bases and 3 bases, there was a span of 11 bases. Per germline, CDR1 MNHNS and CDR2 SASEGT. The CDR3 sequence is 15 residues long. The CDR3 region is CASSESLTLNQPQHF. As DNA, the CDR3 is TGTGCCAGCAGTGAATCCCTTACCCTCAATCAGCCCCAGCATTTT.

The genes are TRBV7-2 and TRBJ1-2, with 8 bases fitting TRBD1. CDR3 length equals 16 residues. The J segment lost 4 bases and the V segment lost 5 bases, leaving 12 bases of the junction unmatched. CDR1 and CDR2 (germline): SGHTA, FQGNSA. The CDR3 loop is CASSPGRQGARYGYTF. The CDR3 DNA sequence: TGTGCCAGCAGCCCAGGGAGGCAGGGGGCACGCTATGGCTACACCTTC.

The table lists this clonotype with many counts. The chain recombines TRBV20-1 with TRBJ1-3; 9 bases align to TRBD1. The CDR3 has 17 residues. CDR1 DFQATT and CDR2 SNEGSKA come from the germline V gene (reference sequence). With V trimmed by 0 bases and J by 0 bases, 6 bases remained unmatched. The CDR3 here is CSARDSRTGVSGNTIYF. The CDR3 DNA follows: TGCAGTGCTAGAGATTCAAGGACAGGGGTCTCTGGAAACACCATATATTTT.

This clonotype was counted ten times or more. The V gene is TRBV5-1, the J gene TRBJ2-7; TRBD1 matches at 10 bases. This CDR3 comprises 17 residues. Germline V lookup: CDR1 SGHRS, CDR2 YFSETQ. Losses at the gene ends were 7 bases for V and 2 bases for J; bases not matched to a gene: 15. The CDR3 loop reads CASRRQGAGREAYEQYF. DNA of the CDR3: TGCGCCAGCCGACGACAGGGGGCTGGACGGGAAGCCTACGAGCAGTACTTC.

The V call is TRBV7-9, the J call TRBJ1-5; the match to TRBD1 covers 9 bases. With 4 bases clipped from V and 5 bases from J, the junction kept 3 bases outside the gene matches. Looked up from germline, CDR1 is SEHNR and CDR2 is FQNEAQ (reference sequence). CDR3 length: 14 residues. The CDR3 loop reads CASSSGTGYQPQHF. CDR3 coding DNA: TGTGCCAGCAGCTCTGGGACAGGGTATCAGCCCCAGCATTTT.

By its share, this clonotype is large (0.1 to 1%). The chain is built from TRBV9 and TRBJ2-1; 8 bases align to TRBD2. V lost 4 bases to trimming and J lost 3 bases; unmatched junction nucleotides: 6. CDR1 SGDLS and CDR2 YYNGEE come from the germline V gene. This CDR3 has 15 amino acids. CDR3 loop: CASSFTSGDYNEQFF. CDR3 bases: TGTGCCAGCAGCTTTACTAGCGGAGACTACAATGAGCAGTTCTTC. Combining the CDR3 with reference TRBV9 and TRBJ2-1 gives the whole variable domain DSGVTQTPKHLITATGQRVTLRCSPRSGDLSVYWYQQSLDQGLQFLIQYYNGEERAKGNILERFSAQQFPDLHSELNLSSLELGDSALYFCASSFTSGDYNEQFFGPGTRLTVL.

This clonotype has ten or more counts. V and J are TRBV20-1 and TRBJ2-1; the D gene is possibly TRBD1 (6 bases). The CDR3 contains 11 residues. V was clipped by 7 bases and J by 6 bases, with 10 bases between them. Germline CDR1 and CDR2: DFQATT and SNEGSKA (reference sequence). In nucleotides, the CDR3 is TGCAGTGGGCACAGGGCCAATGAGCAGTTCTTC. The encoded protein is CSGHRANEQFF.

This clonotype was found many times. This chain links TRBV28 with TRBJ2-3, with 12 bases identical to TRBD1. From germline, CDR1 is MDHEN and CDR2 SYDVKM. V lost 5 bases, J lost 4 bases, and 7 bases stayed unmatched. This CDR3 has 16 residues. CDR3 in amino acids: CASSQPGTGGADTQYF. Written as DNA, the CDR3 is TGTGCCAGCAGTCAACCTGGGACAGGGGGCGCAGATACGCAGTATTTT.

This clonotype was recorded many times. The chain joins TRBV9 to TRBJ2-7; no reliable D call. Trimming removed 0 bases from V and 1 base from J, with 11 bases in between. Germline assignment: CDR1 SGDLS and CDR2 YYNGEE. CDR3 length: 15 amino acids. CDR3 in DNA: TGTGCCAGCAGCGTAGATGGGCAGCCTTCCTACGAGCAGTACTTC. Translation gives CASSVDGQPSYEQYF.

This clonotype was picked up many times. The chain employs TRBV28 and TRBJ2-5; D is unclear. Germline CDR1 MDHEN, CDR2 SYDVKM. Trimming pared 5 bases from V and 3 bases from J, leaving 10 bases between. The CDR3 covers 13 residues. The CDR3 sequence: CASSPRLKETQYF. The CDR3 DNA reads TGTGCCAGCAGTCCCCGGCTAAAAGAGACCCAGTACTTC.

There are many counts of this clonotype. V is TRBV11-2 and J is TRBJ2-1; TRBD1 agrees at 10 bases. V lost 6 bases to trimming and J lost 2 bases; unmatched junction nucleotides: 4. The germline gives CDR1 SGHAT, CDR2 FQNNGV. There are 15 residues in the CDR3. The CDR3 nucleotides read TGTGCCAGCAGTTGGGGACAGGGGACCTACAATGAGCAGTTCTTC. Translating gives CASSWGQGTYNEQFF.

This clonotype showed up many times. This rearrangement joins TRBV20-1 to TRBJ2-1, with D tentatively TRBD1 or TRBD2 (5 bases each). Trimming cost V 3 bases and J 9 bases, with 15 bases left between them. Germline CDR1 is DFQATT and CDR2 is SNEGSKA (reference sequence). The CDR3 is 13 residues long. This CDR3 reads CSARGPGFGEQFF. As DNA, the CDR3 is TGCAGTGCTAGGGGACCCGGCTTTGGTGAGCAGTTCTTC.

This clonotype was counted at least ten times. The rearrangement links TRBV5-6 to TRBJ2-1; 7 bases fit TRBD2. J was trimmed by 9 bases and V by 2 bases; bases with no gene match: 8. CDR3 length: 14 amino acids. Germline V lookup: CDR1 SGHDT, CDR2 YYEEEE. DNA of the CDR3: TGTGCCAGCAGCTTCGACCGACTAGCCGGTGAGCAGTTCTTC. This codes for CASSFDRLAGEQFF.

This clonotype has ten or more counts. The chain couples TRBV9 to TRBJ1-4; TRBD1 matches at 7 bases. This CDR3 has 15 amino acids. Looked up from germline, CDR1 is SGDLS and CDR2 is YYNGEE. After removal of 1 base from V and 6 bases from J, the junction contained 6 bases not matched to a gene. In DNA form, the CDR3 reads TGTGCCAGCAGCGTAAGAGGGACAGCGGATGAAAAACTGTTTTTT. Translating gives CASSVRGTADEKLFF.

This clonotype has a count of ten or more. The chain combines TRBV9 with TRBJ1-1, with D tentatively TRBD1 (6 bases). Trimming removed 3 bases from V and 0 bases from J, with 9 bases in between. Looked up from germline, CDR1 is SGDLS and CDR2 is YYNGEE. CDR3 length: 14 residues. Here the CDR3 reads CASSAQGMNTEAFF. In nucleotides, the CDR3 is TGTGCCAGCAGCGCACAGGGCATGAACACTGAAGCTTTCTTT.

To note about this clonotype: The conserved closing phenylalanine or tryptophan is absent in this CDR3, likely reflecting a read error. The limits of the CDR3 on the DNA are not certain, so only TCRdb's listed CDR3 is given. This chain connects TRBV20-1 to TRBJ1-1; the table calls TRBD1, which could not be checked here. From its first to its last residue, the CDR3 has 15 amino acids. The germline V gene has CDR1 DFQATT and CDR2 SNEGSKA (reference sequence). CDR3 loop: CSAVRNRVVNTEALV.

The gene calls are TRBV20-1 and TRBJ2-2, with D possibly being TRBD1 (6 bases). CDR3 length equals 14 residues. Per the germline V gene, CDR1 is DFQATT and CDR2 is SNEGSKA (reference sequence). V lost 3 bases to trimming and J lost 6 bases, with 14 bases between them. The CDR3 region has the DNA TGCAGTGCTAGTTCTACAGGGCGGTCCGGGGAGCTGTTTTTT. Residues: CSASSTGRSGELFF.

By its share, this clonotype is large (0.1 to 1%). In DNA form, the CDR3 reads TGTGCCAGCAGCTCTCAACTAGGAAACACCGGGGAGCTGTTTTTT. Protein product: CASSSQLGNTGELFF. The rearrangement links TRBV7-2 to TRBJ2-2; a possible D gene is TRBD2 (5 bases). CDR1 and CDR2 from the germline V gene are SGHTA and FQGNSA. V was trimmed by 4 bases and J by 2 bases, leaving 11 bases between them. The CDR3 is made up of 15 amino acids.

The rearrangement links TRBV20-1 to TRBJ2-5, with D possibly being TRBD1 (7 bases). CDR3 length: 15 amino acids. Germline V CDR1 and CDR2: DFQATT, SNEGSKA (reference sequence). The V end was cut by 0 bases, the J end by 5 bases, with 16 bases between. The chain's CDR3 is CSAREAGRGRETQYF. CDR3 coding DNA: TGCAGTGCTAGAGAAGCGGGTAGGGGGCGGGAGACCCAGTACTTC.

This clonotype has a count of ten or more. This chain connects TRBV20-1 to TRBJ1-4; D ambiguous. The germline gives CDR1 DFQATT, CDR2 SNEGSKA (reference sequence). Deletions cut 1 base from V and 12 bases from J, with 15 bases between. This CDR3 region has 13 residues. CDR3 DNA sequence: TGCAGTGCTAGAGGTCAAGCGCGGGAACAACTGTTTTTT. Residues: CSARGQAREQLFF.

This clonotype was counted at least ten times. The chain combines TRBV5-1 with TRBJ2-7; no clear D. The V and J ends lost 2 bases and 1 base respectively, with 13 bases between them. This CDR3 comprises 15 residues. Germline V gene data show CDR1 as SGHRS and CDR2 as YFSETQ. DNA of the CDR3: TGCGCCAGCAGCTTAATCGTGGCAGGTTCCTACGAGCAGTACTTC. Translation gives CASSLIVAGSYEQYF.

This clonotype has a count of ten or more. The chain couples TRBV20-1 to TRBJ2-7; D not certain. Per the germline V gene, CDR1 is DFQATT and CDR2 is SNEGSKA (reference sequence). The CDR3 has 14 residues. V shed 0 bases and J shed 2 bases, with 11 bases lying between them. The CDR3 spells CSARDRTRTYEQYF. As DNA, the CDR3 is TGCAGTGCTAGAGATCGTACAAGGACCTACGAGCAGTACTTC.